This T cell receptor (beta chain) was obtained from a study of T-cell reconstitution after alpha-beta-depleted transplantation in children. The authors prepared the TCRbeta library with unique molecular identifiers. TCRdb recomputed calls from the PCR reads with MiXCR, one row per CDR3 protein. The table shows under 300,000 distinct CDR3 sequences, with approximately 10% occurring only once. Germline V gene lookup returns CDR1 MNHNS and CDR2 SASEGT. CDR3 length: 13 amino acids. V lost 5 bases to trimming and J lost 7 bases, with 14 bases between them. Notes on the study in general: Surviving recipient T cells and thymic progenitors underlay high day-60 TCRbeta diversity in some patients. About two months after transplant, alpha-beta T cells reportedly came from several hundred expanded graft clones. One year post-transplant, T-cell counts and diversity were largely derived from T cells produced anew.

At least ten counts were recorded for this clonotype. The antigen remains unidentified. Sequences were derived from peripheral blood, sampled 180 days after TCRalphabeta/CD19-depleted stem cell transplant. The receptor was isolated from a male patient between 2 and 15 years old who had a stem cell transplant for chronic granulomatous disease, so the T cells may come from the graft donor. The J gene is TRBJ1-1, the V gene TRBV6-1; TRBD1 might be the D (6 bases). CDR3 nucleotide sequence: TGTGCCAGCAGTACCCCTGGGACAAGTGAAGCTTTCTTT. Translated, it gives CASSTPGTSEAFF.